The 18 T cell receptor beta chains in this list originate from one sample, sequenced in a study of human T cells and chemical hapten exposure. TCRdb re-called the RACE reads with MiXCR, one entry per CDR3 protein. The table has under 200,000 distinct CDR3 sequences, about 14% seen once; the top ten hold less than 2%. Time point reported: patch test 1, 2 weeks after DPC sensitization. Treatment indicated: therapeutic diphenylcyclopropenone sensitization with weekly scalp DPC. The sample here was whole blood, taken in connection with sensitization to the hapten diphenylcyclopropenone (DPC). The receptors were gathered from a woman aged 25-40 years with alopecia areata. Some clones in this sample may be carry-over from other donors' samples.

This clonotype has only a few counts. The chain uses TRBV4-1 and TRBJ2-5; TRBD2 matches at 7 bases. Germline CDR1 reads MGHRA; CDR2 reads YSYEKL. V shed 0 bases, J shed 1 base, and the junction held 11 bases outside the gene matches. The CDR3 consists of 18 residues. For the CDR3, the DNA is TGCGCCAGCAGCCAAGATTCCGGGACTACCAGAGTCCAAGAGACCCAGTACTTC. Translated: CASSQDSGTTRVQETQYF.

There are a few counts of this clonotype. This chain uses TRBV28 with TRBJ2-5; 10 bases match TRBD2. The germline V gene has CDR1 MDHEN and CDR2 SYDVKM. Trimming removed 2 bases from V and 4 bases from J; junction bases left unmatched: 4. This CDR3 has 15 amino acids. CDR3 protein: CASSLLAGEGETQYF. The CDR3 bases are TGTGCCAGCAGTTTACTAGCGGGGGAGGGAGAGACCCAGTACTTC.

The chain employs TRBV24-1 and TRBJ2-3, with D perhaps matching TRBD2 (5 bases). Trimming left V 1 base short and J 0 bases short, with 13 bases between. Germline V gene data show CDR1 as KGHDR and CDR2 as SFDVKD. The CDR3 runs 17 residues. CDR3 DNA: TGTGCCACCAGTGATTTCTACGCGGGCCTAAGCACAGATACGCAGTATTTT. This gives the protein CATSDFYAGLSTDTQYF.

There are many counts of this clonotype. The rearrangement uses TRBV29-1 and TRBJ2-1; TRBD1 or TRBD2 may be the D gene (6 bases each). Germline CDR1 reads SQVTM; CDR2 reads ANQGSEA. CDR3 length: 13 amino acids. V was cut by 8 bases and J by 2 bases, with 13 bases left in between. DNA of the CDR3: TGCAGCCACGGGGGCTCCCCCTACAATGAGCAGTTCTTC. Translating it yields CSHGGSPYNEQFF.

The chain recombines TRBV5-4 with TRBJ2-1, with D possibly being TRBD1 or TRBD2 (5 bases each). V was pared by 0 bases and J by 0 bases, with 19 bases between. The CDR3 totals 19 residues. Germline loops: CDR1 SGHNT, CDR2 YYREEE (reference sequence). The CDR3 spells CASSLGGARGPSSYNEQFF. The CDR3, as DNA: TGTGCCAGCAGCTTGGGAGGGGCCCGAGGCCCGAGCTCCTACAATGAGCAGTTCTTC.

This chain joins TRBV6-1 and TRBJ1-6, with 8 bases that match TRBD1. Germline loops: CDR1 MNHNS, CDR2 SASEGT. The length of the CDR3 is 16 residues. V dropped 4 bases and J dropped 7; count of bases not matched to a gene: 9. The CDR3 loop is CASSGRDRGANSPLHF. The DNA for the CDR3 is TGTGCCAGCAGTGGTAGAGACAGGGGTGCGAATTCACCCCTCCACTTT.

J is TRBJ2-7 and V is TRBV4-3; unclear D gene. The CDR3 is made up of 13 amino acids. Looked up from germline, CDR1 is LGHNA and CDR2 is YSLEER. The V gene lost 3 bases and the J gene lost 1 base, with 7 bases spanning the gap. In nucleotides, the CDR3 is TGCGCCAGCAGCCAGGGAATATCCTACGAGCAGTACTTC. Protein: CASSQGISYEQYF.

This clonotype was counted ten times or more. J is TRBJ2-3 and V is TRBV28, with a weak D call TRBD1 (5 bases). Trimming pared 4 bases from V and 2 bases from J, leaving 7 bases between. The CDR3 has 13 amino acids. The germline V gene has CDR1 MDHEN and CDR2 SYDVKM. The CDR3 sequence: CASSSGSTDTQYF. In DNA form, the CDR3 reads TGTGCCAGCAGTTCAGGGTCCACAGATACGCAGTATTTT.

This clonotype was counted a few times. The rearrangement uses TRBV9 and TRBJ2-1, with 11 bases that match TRBD2. This CDR3 is 17 amino acids long. Germline CDR1 is SGDLS and CDR2 is YYNGEE. With V trimmed by 3 bases and J by 7 bases, 12 bases remained unmatched. CDR3: CASSAGHLLAGVNEQFF. The CDR3 DNA reads as TGTGCCAGCAGCGCCGGCCACTTACTAGCGGGAGTAAATGAGCAGTTCTTC.

This clonotype was detected many times. The chain uses TRBV7-9 and TRBJ2-1; the D call may be TRBD1 or TRBD2 (5 bases each). The CDR3 extends over 11 amino acids. Looked up from germline, CDR1 is SEHNR and CDR2 is FQNEAQ (reference sequence). V lost 7 bases, J lost 13 bases, and 14 bases lay in between. This chain's CDR3 is CASTRDRIQFF. The CDR3 nucleotides are TGTGCCAGCACCAGGGACCGGATCCAGTTCTTC.

The chain is built from TRBV29-1 and TRBJ2-2; maybe TRBD2 (5 bases). The CDR3 has 13 amino acids. Between the trimmed V and J ends, which lost 3 bases and 3 bases, there was a span of 8 bases. Germline CDR1 and CDR2: SQVTM and ANQGSEA. CDR3 loop: CSVESRDTGELFF. Here the CDR3 DNA reads TGCAGCGTTGAGTCGCGGGACACCGGGGAGCTGTTTTTT.

The sample holds a few counts of this clonotype. The chain joins TRBV20-1 to TRBJ2-1, with D perhaps TRBD1 (6 bases). Trimming shortened V by 0 bases and J by 3 bases, and 12 bases separated the two germline ends. The CDR3 contains 15 residues. Germline CDR1 DFQATT, CDR2 SNEGSKA (reference sequence). Here the CDR3 reads CSARDLVGGYNEQFF. As DNA, the CDR3 is TGCAGTGCTAGAGATCTGGTAGGGGGCTACAATGAGCAGTTCTTC.

This clonotype was counted at least ten times. A read error may account for a junction end that differs from germline. The gene calls are TRBV4-2 and TRBJ1-5, with TRBD1 matching 7 bases. The CDR3 consists of 13 residues. Germline CDR1 LGHNA, CDR2 YNFKEQ. The CDR3 spells CASSQTGDSPVNF. The CDR3, as DNA: TGTGCCAGCAGCCAAACTGGGGACAGCCCGGTGAATTTT.

At least ten counts were recorded for this clonotype. The chain combines TRBV14 with TRBJ2-1; 11 positions agree with TRBD2. The length of the CDR3 is 13 residues. The V gene end was trimmed by 3 bases and the J gene end by 15 bases; junction bases not matched to a gene: 7. CDR1 and CDR2 from the germline V gene are SGHDN and FVKESK. Written as DNA, the CDR3 is TGTGCCAGCAGCCAGTTTACTAGCGGGGGCAGGTTCTTC. It encodes CASSQFTSGGRFF.

The V call is TRBV12-3 or TRBV12-4, the J call TRBJ1-2; a possible D gene is TRBD1 (5 bases). The CDR3 runs to 10 residues. Trimming removed 6 bases from V and 13 bases from J, with 12 bases in between. In nucleotides, the CDR3 is TGTGCCAGCAGCCGGCTCAGGGCCACCTTC. Translating it yields CASSRLRATF.

A few counts support this clonotype. The CDR3 DNA is TGTGCCAGCAGTTTCCCCGATACAGGGGTCCGCAACAATGAGCAGTTCTTC. This translates into CASSFPDTGVRNNEQFF. The chain joins TRBV28 to TRBJ2-1; 7 nucleotides match TRBD1. CDR3 length: 17 residues. V lost 3 bases to trimming and J lost 5 bases; unmatched junction nucleotides: 13. Germline CDR1 and CDR2: MDHEN and SYDVKM.

The CDR3 sequence is CASSHGPRNTEAFF. CDR3 coding DNA: TGTGCCAGCAGCCACGGACCGAGGAACACTGAAGCTTTCTTT. This chain connects TRBV25-1 to TRBJ1-1; D unresolved. The CDR3 has 14 amino acids. The germline V gene has CDR1 MGHDK and CDR2 SYGVNS. Trimming left V 6 bases short and J 1 base short, with 12 bases between.

This chain joins TRBV5-1 and TRBJ2-1; no definite D call. Germline V CDR1 and CDR2: SGHRS, YFSETQ. The CDR3 sequence is 12 residues long. The V end was cut by 1 base, the J end by 10 bases, with 9 bases between. The CDR3 DNA sequence: TGCGCCAGCAGCTTGATAAAACGGGAGCAGTTCTTC. Protein sequence: CASSLIKREQFF.